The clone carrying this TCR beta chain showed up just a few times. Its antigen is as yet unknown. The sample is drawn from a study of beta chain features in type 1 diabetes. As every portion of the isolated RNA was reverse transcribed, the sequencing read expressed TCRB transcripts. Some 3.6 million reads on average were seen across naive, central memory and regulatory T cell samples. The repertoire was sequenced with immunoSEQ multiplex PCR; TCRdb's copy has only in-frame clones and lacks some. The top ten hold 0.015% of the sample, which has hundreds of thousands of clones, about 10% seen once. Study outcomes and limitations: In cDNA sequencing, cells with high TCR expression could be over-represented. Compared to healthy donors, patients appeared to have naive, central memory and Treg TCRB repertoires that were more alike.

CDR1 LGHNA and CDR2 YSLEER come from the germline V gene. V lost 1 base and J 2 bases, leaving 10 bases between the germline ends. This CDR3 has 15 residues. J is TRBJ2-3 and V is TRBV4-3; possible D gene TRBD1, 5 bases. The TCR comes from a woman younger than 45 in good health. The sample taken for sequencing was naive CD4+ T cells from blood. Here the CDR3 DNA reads TGCGCCAGCAGCCAAGTCGGACATCCCACAGATACGCAGTATTTT. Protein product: CASSQVGHPTDTQYF.